Each of the 20 T cell receptor beta chains below was sequenced from the same sample in a study of OX40 agonist ivuxolimab in advanced cancers. Only in-frame clones appear in the TCRdb table, and some are missing; sequencing was by immunoSEQ multiplex PCR. Counted here are tens of thousands of clones, roughly 94% occurring once; the ten biggest clones make up 12%. The sequenced sample was CD4+ or CD8+ T cells sorted from blood, obtained in a trial of the OX40 agonist ivuxolimab. These receptors all come from an adult with an advanced solid tumor such as melanoma, head and neck, liver or kidney cancer.

The table lists this clone with a count of one. The gene calls are TRBV27 and TRBJ2-7, with D unresolved. Trimming shortened V by 1 base and J by 3 bases, and 7 bases separated the two germline ends. The length of the CDR3 is 13 residues. The germline V gene has CDR1 MNHEY and CDR2 SMNVEV (reference sequence). CDR3: CASSLYAGYEQYF. For the CDR3, the DNA is TGTGCCAGCAGTTTATATGCCGGCTACGAGCAGTACTTC.

This clone was seen once. This chain uses TRBV7-9 with TRBJ2-7; 8 nucleotides match TRBD1. The trim removed 5 bases at V and 4 bases at J, leaving 10 bases unmatched. There are 15 residues in the CDR3. Germline CDR1 reads SEHNR; CDR2 reads FQNEAQ (reference sequence). In nucleotides, the CDR3 is TGTGCCAGCAGCGCGACAGGGGCGCCCAAATACGAGCAGTACTTC. Its translation is CASSATGAPKYEQYF.

The chain links TRBV19 to TRBJ2-3, with 9 nucleotides matching TRBD1. V was clipped by 5 bases and J by 4 bases; unmatched bases: 7. CDR3 size: 15 residues. The germline V gene has CDR1 LNHDA and CDR2 SQIVND (reference sequence). The CDR3 DNA reads TGTGCCAGTAGTCCCGGGACAGGGTCCCCAGATACGCAGTATTTT. Its translation: CASSPGTGSPDTQYF.

The CDR3 bases are TGTGCCAGCAGCAACCATGGCTACACCTTC. Translated: CASSNHGYTF. J is TRBJ1-2 and V is TRBV9; D gene uncertain. The germline gives CDR1 SGDLS, CDR2 YYNGEE. V lost 4 bases and J lost 6, with 4 bases in between. The CDR3 totals 10 residues.

The chain employs TRBV4-1 and TRBJ2-7; 7 positions agree with TRBD2. In germline, CDR1 is MGHRA, CDR2 YSYEKL. The V and J ends lost 2 bases and 6 bases, in that order; junction bases with no gene match: 13. There are 16 residues in the CDR3. The CDR3 nucleotides are TGCGCCAGCAGCCAAAAGGTTGGGAGGGAAGTTGGCGAGCAGTACTTC. Translated, it gives CASSQKVGREVGEQYF.

The J gene is TRBJ1-5, the V gene TRBV28; TRBD1 is a possible D gene (5 bases). V lost 6 bases to trimming and J lost 0 bases, with 21 bases between them. This CDR3 contains 18 residues. The germline V gene has CDR1 MDHEN and CDR2 SYDVKM. The CDR3, as DNA: TGTGCCAGCAGGACCATACGTGGGGCAAGCTATAGCAATCAGCCCCAGCATTTT. Its translation is CASRTIRGASYSNQPQHF.

This rearrangement joins TRBV28 to TRBJ2-1, with D uncertain. The CDR3 sequence is 11 residues long. CDR1 MDHEN and CDR2 SYDVKM come from the germline V gene. The ends were cut back, 9 bases at V and 4 bases at J, with 7 bases in the middle. The CDR3 loop reads CASHDYNEQFF. DNA for the CDR3: TGTGCCAGTCATGATTACAATGAGCAGTTCTTC.

The chain uses TRBV6-5 and TRBJ2-1, with no clear D. CDR3 length: 15 amino acids. With 0 bases removed from V and 10 bases from J, the gap between germline ends came to 16 bases. CDR1 is MNHEY, CDR2 SVGAGI, per germline. The CDR3 DNA reads TGTGCCAGCAGTTACTCTTATGGCGCCCTGGGAGAGCAGTTCTTC. It yields the protein CASSYSYGALGEQFF.

The chain has TRBV15 and TRBJ1-5; weak D call: TRBD1 (6 bases). CDR1 is LNHNV and CDR2 is YYDKDF in the germline V gene (reference sequence). V dropped 0 bases and J dropped 12 bases, with 24 bases sitting between them. The CDR3 is made up of 17 amino acids. The CDR3 sequence is CATSRDPFRTADQGQHF. CDR3 coding DNA: TGTGCCACCAGCAGAGATCCTTTCCGGACAGCAGATCAGGGCCAGCATTTT.

This clone has just one count. The rearrangement uses TRBV11-3 and TRBJ2-1; D gene unclear. Trimming removed 2 bases at V and 10 bases at J, with 18 bases between. Germline CDR1 is SGHNT and CDR2 is YENEEA. This CDR3 is 15 amino acids long. CDR3 nucleotide sequence: TGTGCCAGCAGCTTAACTGTGTTTGGAGAGCCCGAGCAGTTCTTC. This codes for CASSLTVFGEPEQFF.

This sequence joins TRBV18 and TRBJ2-7; D is unclear. CDR3 size: 16 residues. In germline, CDR1 is KGHSH, CDR2 LQKENI. The ends were cut back, 2 bases at V and 5 bases at J, with 19 bases in the middle. As DNA, the CDR3 is TGTGCCAGCTCACCAAGTCTGGGCAATGTACGGGACGAGCAGTACTTC. This sequence encodes CASSPSLGNVRDEQYF.

The J gene is TRBJ1-5, the V gene TRBV28; D is unclear. Germline V lookup: CDR1 MDHEN, CDR2 SYDVKM. The germline V and J ends were trimmed by 3 bases and 3 bases, with 9 bases remaining between them. The CDR3 has 14 amino acids. CDR3 nucleotides: TGTGCCAGCAGTTTTCGGCAGATCAATCAGCCCCAGCATTTT. This encodes CASSFRQINQPQHF.

The V gene is TRBV14, the J gene TRBJ2-2; no definite D call. Germline V gives CDR1 SGHDN, CDR2 FVKESK. Trimming shortened V by 0 bases and J by 0 bases, and 8 bases separated the two germline ends. The CDR3 runs 16 residues. CDR3 DNA: TGTGCCAGCAGCCAAGACCGTCTTACGAACACCGGGGAGCTGTTTTTT. This sequence encodes CASSQDRLTNTGELFF.

CDR3 DNA sequence: TGTGCCAGTAGTTGGGGACAGGGCCCCTACGAGCAGTACTTC. The encoded protein is CASSWGQGPYEQYF. This chain links TRBV19 with TRBJ2-7; TRBD1 aligns across 9 bases. CDR1 is LNHDA and CDR2 is SQIVND in the germline V gene (reference sequence). Trimming cost V 5 bases and J 2 bases; bases outside gene matches: 4. This CDR3 is 14 amino acids long.

The chain links TRBV9 to TRBJ1-6, with D hard to call. Per germline, CDR1 SGDLS and CDR2 YYNGEE. V lost 2 bases and J 10 bases, leaving 10 bases between the germline ends. CDR3 length: 13 amino acids. The CDR3 region is CASSVDLISPLHF. The CDR3 DNA reads TGTGCCAGCAGCGTGGACCTCATCTCACCCCTCCACTTT.

This clone was found once. CDR3 DNA sequence: TGCGCCAGCAGTATAGTAGGGGGACTGGAAAAACTGTTTTTT. This codes for CASSIVGGLEKLFF. This chain connects TRBV4-1 to TRBJ1-4, with D tentatively TRBD1 (6 bases). CDR3 length equals 14 residues. Germline CDR1 MGHRA, CDR2 YSYEKL. V was trimmed by 6 bases and J by 8 bases, leaving 16 bases between them.

This clone was found once. The chain employs TRBV4-1 and TRBJ2-7; weak D call: TRBD1 (5 bases). Germline V lookup: CDR1 MGHRA, CDR2 YSYEKL. V was clipped by 3 bases and J by 6 bases, with 21 bases between them. The CDR3 has 16 amino acids. CDR3 amino acids: CASSHNSRVSSPEQYF. Written as DNA, the CDR3 is TGCGCCAGCAGCCACAATTCCAGGGTGTCCTCCCCCGAGCAGTACTTC.

The chain couples TRBV4-1 to TRBJ2-3, with a tentative D call TRBD2 (7 bases). Germline CDR1 and CDR2: MGHRA and YSYEKL. Trimming stripped 1 base from V and 1 base from J, with 15 bases between. The CDR3 runs 17 residues. CDR3 in amino acids: CASSQGVLGGGTDTQYF. The CDR3 nucleotides are TGCGCCAGCAGCCAAGGCGTTTTAGGGGGGGGCACAGATACGCAGTATTTT.

The chain joins TRBV5-1 to TRBJ2-7, with D unclear. CDR3 length equals 14 residues. CDR1 and CDR2 from the germline V gene are SGHRS and YFSETQ. The V end lost 0 bases, the J end lost 0 bases, and 7 bases lay between the germline ends. Here the CDR3 reads CASSLAHRSYEQYF. CDR3 DNA: TGCGCCAGCAGCTTGGCACACCGCTCCTACGAGCAGTACTTC. The full variable domain, with the rest looked up from reference TRBV5-1 and TRBJ2-7, is KAGVTQTPRYLIKTRGQQVTLSCSPISGHRSVSWYQQTPGQGLQFLFEYFSETQRNKGNFPGRFSGRQFSNSRSEMNVSTLELGDSALYLCASSLAHRSYEQYFGPGTRLTVT.

The V gene is TRBV4-1, the J gene TRBJ2-5; TRBD1 matches 7 bases. This CDR3 is built from 14 residues. The germline V gene has CDR1 MGHRA and CDR2 YSYEKL. Germline trimming cut 4 bases from V and 1 base from J; bases unmatched to any gene: 3. CDR3 sequence reads: CASSLTGAQETQYF. CDR3 sequence (DNA): TGCGCCAGCAGCCTAACAGGGGCCCAAGAGACCCAGTACTTC.